The 16 T cell receptor beta chains below were found in one sample sequenced in a study of radiotherapy plus CTLA-4 blockade in lung cancer. TCRdb's copy holds only in-frame clones and misses some; the assay was immunoSEQ multiplex PCR. The table shows about 80,000 clones, with about 87% occurring only once. Sequencing was performed on peripheral blood, taken from a patient treated with radiotherapy plus ipilimumab. The receptors originated from a human donor with non-small cell lung cancer who had stable disease on radiotherapy plus ipilimumab.

The J gene is TRBJ1-2, the V gene TRBV30, with 8 bases lining up with TRBD1. The junction had 10 bases not matched to a gene; V was cut back by 8 bases and J by 2 bases. This CDR3 is 14 amino acids long. Germline V CDR1 and CDR2: GTSNPN, SVGIG (reference sequence). As DNA, the CDR3 is TGTGCCCACCGAGTGACAGGGGTCAACTATGGCTACACCTTC. Its protein product is CAHRVTGVNYGYTF.

This rearrangement joins TRBV6-4 to TRBJ2-1; 9 bases fit TRBD2. The V gene end was trimmed by 0 bases and the J gene end by 6 bases; junction bases not matched to a gene: 6. Germline V gene sequence: CDR1 MRHNA, CDR2 SNTAGT. The CDR3 runs 16 residues. The CDR3 here is CASSDSSGGPLNEQFF. The DNA of the CDR3 is TGTGCCAGCAGTGACTCTAGCGGGGGCCCCCTCAATGAGCAGTTCTTC.

This clone appeared a few times. The chain carries TRBV9 and TRBJ2-1; a possible D gene is TRBD2 (5 bases). V was pared by 9 bases and J by 2 bases, with 21 bases between. From germline, CDR1 is SGDLS and CDR2 YYNGEE. The CDR3 has 16 residues. The CDR3 DNA is TGTGCCAACCAGAGGGCAGACCCTGAACCCTACAATGAGCAGTTCTTC. Protein: CANQRADPEPYNEQFF.

This clone was seen once. This chain connects TRBV6-6 to TRBJ2-7; D is uncertain. V lost 2 bases and J 7 bases, leaving 9 bases between the germline ends. The CDR3 spans 12 residues. CDR1 is MNHNY, CDR2 SVGAGI, per germline (reference sequence). In DNA, the CDR3 is TGTGCCAGCAGTTACGAGGTTTCGGAGCAGTACTTC. It codes for CASSYEVSEQYF.

The chain employs TRBV5-1 and TRBJ2-1, with 7 bases matching TRBD1. V gave up 4 bases and J gave up 5 bases; unmatched junction bases: 6. The CDR3 runs 14 residues. The germline CDR1 and CDR2 sequences are SGHRS and YFSETQ. The chain's CDR3 is CASSAGTVDNEQFF. The CDR3 DNA follows: TGCGCCAGCAGCGCCGGGACAGTAGACAATGAGCAGTTCTTC.

This chain connects TRBV18 to TRBJ1-5, with a possible D match to TRBD1 (6 bases). The V gene's germline CDR1 is KGHSH and CDR2 LQKENI. Trimming took off 0 bases at V and 2 bases at J, with 11 bases between the two ends. The CDR3 is 16 residues long. The CDR3 is CASSPPGGGGNQPQHF. The CDR3 DNA reads TGTGCCAGCTCACCACCGGGGGGCGGAGGCAATCAGCCCCAGCATTTT.

The CDR3 reads CASSSGIPSSYNEQFF. The CDR3 DNA reads TGCGCCAGCAGCTCCGGAATTCCTAGCTCCTACAATGAGCAGTTCTTC. This chain connects TRBV5-1 to TRBJ2-1; unclear D gene. The CDR3 totals 16 residues. The V and J ends lost 3 bases and 0 bases respectively, with 13 bases between them. Germline-derived CDR1 and CDR2 are SGHRS and YFSETQ.

This rearrangement joins TRBV10-2 to TRBJ2-1, with D perhaps matching TRBD1 (5 bases). This CDR3 contains 15 residues. The ends were cut back, 1 base at V and 5 bases at J, with 12 bases in the middle. Germline V gives CDR1 WSHSY, CDR2 SAAADI. In nucleotides, the CDR3 is TGCGCCAGCAGTGAGTACAGGCAGGGCAACAATGAGCAGTTCTTC. This encodes CASSEYRQGNNEQFF.

The chain uses TRBV7-9 and TRBJ2-5; 12 bases match TRBD2. The trim removed 1 base at V and 5 bases at J, leaving 2 bases unmatched. Germline CDR1 and CDR2: SEHNR and FQNEAQ (reference sequence). The CDR3 length is 15 residues. The CDR3 loop reads CASSLGTSGVETQYF. The CDR3 nucleotides are TGTGCCAGCAGCTTAGGGACTAGCGGGGTTGAGACCCAGTACTTC.

This sequence joins TRBV5-5 and TRBJ1-3; D is perhaps TRBD1 (5 bases). V lost 6 bases and J 1 base, leaving 14 bases between the germline ends. CDR3 size: 15 residues. The germline V gene encodes CDR1 SGHKS and CDR2 YYEKEE (reference sequence). The CDR3 here is CASTLGGKSGNTIYF. The CDR3 nucleotides read TGTGCCAGCACCCTTGGGGGGAAATCTGGAAACACCATATATTTT.

This clone is labeled medium-sized. This chain links TRBV10-3 with TRBJ2-7, with unresolved D. V shed 10 bases and J shed 5 bases, with 18 bases lying between them. Germline-derived CDR1 and CDR2 are ENHRY and SYGVKD. The CDR3 runs to 13 residues. DNA for the CDR3: TGTGCCACCCTGGACGCAGCTAGTGACGAGCAGTACTTC. Protein product: CATLDAASDEQYF.

The chain is built from TRBV6-1 and TRBJ2-5; 9 bases align to TRBD1. Gene TRBJ2-7 matches the end of the DNA better, so the J call may be wrong. CDR1 and CDR2 from the germline V gene are MNHNS and SASEGT. The CDR3 length is 13 residues. The CDR3 nucleotides are TGTGCCAGCCGGACAGGGGCGACCTACGAGCAGTACTTC. Amino acids: CASRTGATYEQYF.

Notes on this clone: Other DNA sequences in this specimen translate into the identical CDR3. This chain joins TRBV5-1 and TRBJ1-1; the match to TRBD1 covers 7 bases. The CDR3 totals 13 residues. CDR1 is SGHRS, CDR2 YFSETQ, per germline. Trimming took 7 bases from V and 5 from J; bases not matched to a gene: 8. The DNA for the CDR3 is TGCGCCAGCCGAGAGGGGGCCGGGACTGAAGCTTTCTTT. Translation: CASREGAGTEAFF.

The V and J genes are TRBV30 and TRBJ2-1; TRBD2 matches at 11 bases. CDR1 and CDR2 from the germline V gene are GTSNPN and SVGIG (reference sequence). There are 15 residues in the CDR3. V lost 0 bases, J lost 7 bases, and 5 bases stayed unmatched. CDR3 nucleotide sequence: TGTGCCTGGAGTGTACAAACTAGCGGGAGAAATGAGCAGTTCTTC. Translating it yields CAWSVQTSGRNEQFF.

J is TRBJ2-7 and V is TRBV28; D remains unclear. This CDR3 contains 14 residues. Trimming pared 8 bases from V and 2 bases from J, leaving 16 bases between. Germline V gives CDR1 MDHEN, CDR2 SYDVKM. This CDR3 reads CASYPGSATYEQYF. In nucleotides, the CDR3 is TGTGCCAGCTATCCGGGCTCCGCTACCTACGAGCAGTACTTC.

This clone was counted between two and nine times. This chain uses TRBV7-2 with TRBJ1-2, with D possibly TRBD1 on 6 matching bases. Germline-derived CDR1 and CDR2 are SGHTA and FQGNSA. This CDR3 has 14 amino acids. V lost 5 bases and J 7 bases, leaving 17 bases between the germline ends. Here the CDR3 reads CASSRTVGVGGYTF. CDR3 in DNA: TGTGCCAGCAGCCGGACAGTCGGTGTGGGTGGCTACACCTTC. The full variable domain, in which reference TRBV7-2 and TRBJ1-2 provide the parts outside the CDR3, is GAGVSQSPSNKVTEKGKDVELRCDPISGHTALYWYRQSLGQGLEFLIYFQGNSAPDKSGLPSDRFSAERTGGSVSTLTIQRTQQEDSAVYLCASSRTVGVGGYTFGSGTRLTVV.